The subject of this entry is one T cell receptor (beta chain). The antigen remains unidentified. CD4 T cells were positively selected, then CD8 T cells from the CD4-negative fraction. Cells stained for CD3, CD4, CD8, CD45RA and CD27 were sorted into four subsets. An equimolar mix of two oligonucleotides served as the beta constant-region primer for TRBC1 and TRBC2. Nested alpha and beta constant-region primers with the SP2 primer drove four PCR rounds on ligated cDNA. TCRdb fed the UMI-ligation and nested PCR reads into MiXCR, producing one record per CDR3 protein. The sample has approximately 140,000 distinct CDR3 sequences, approximately 22% seen once; the top ten hold around 0.11%. This specimen belongs to a study of naive and memory T cell subsets. Study-wide results and caveats: Especially in CD8 cells, naive repertoires contained a few larger clonotypes, possibly CD45RA-re-expressing memory cells. There was no ground truth to check naive and memory subset results.

The CDR3 is 17 residues long. The trim removed 6 bases at V and 6 bases at J, leaving 13 bases unmatched. The germline V gene has CDR1 MDHEN and CDR2 SYDVKM. V usage is TRBV28 and J usage is TRBJ2-4; 11 bases align to TRBD1. Sequencing input: naive CD4+ T cells from blood. The receptor was isolated from a human donor in good health. The CDR3 reads CASRFSGTGGLGNIQYF. Written as DNA, the CDR3 is TGTGCCAGCAGGTTCTCCGGGACAGGGGGTTTGGGAAACATTCAGTACTTC.